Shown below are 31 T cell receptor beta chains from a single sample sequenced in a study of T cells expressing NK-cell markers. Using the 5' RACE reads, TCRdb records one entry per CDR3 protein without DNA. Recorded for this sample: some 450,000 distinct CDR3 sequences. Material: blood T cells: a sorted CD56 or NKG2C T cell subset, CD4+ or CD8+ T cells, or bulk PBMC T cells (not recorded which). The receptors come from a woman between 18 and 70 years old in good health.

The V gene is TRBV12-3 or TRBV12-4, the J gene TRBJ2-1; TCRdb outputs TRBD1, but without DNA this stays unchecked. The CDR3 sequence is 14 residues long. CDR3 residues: CASSLIQARNEQFF.

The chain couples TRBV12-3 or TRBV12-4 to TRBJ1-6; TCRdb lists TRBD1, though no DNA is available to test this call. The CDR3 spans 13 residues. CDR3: CASSFGAGSPLHF.

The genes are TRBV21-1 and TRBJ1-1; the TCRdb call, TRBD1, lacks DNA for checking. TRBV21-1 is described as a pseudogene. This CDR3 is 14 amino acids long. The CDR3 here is CASSKDPGSNEAFF.

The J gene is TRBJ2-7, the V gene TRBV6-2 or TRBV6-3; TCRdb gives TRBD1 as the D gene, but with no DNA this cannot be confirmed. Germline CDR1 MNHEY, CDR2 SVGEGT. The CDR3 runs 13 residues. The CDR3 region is CASRPGESYEQYF.

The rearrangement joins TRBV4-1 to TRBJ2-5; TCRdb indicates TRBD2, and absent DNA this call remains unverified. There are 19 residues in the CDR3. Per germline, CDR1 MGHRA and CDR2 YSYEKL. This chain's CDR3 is CASSQGTDYGLDLQETQYF.

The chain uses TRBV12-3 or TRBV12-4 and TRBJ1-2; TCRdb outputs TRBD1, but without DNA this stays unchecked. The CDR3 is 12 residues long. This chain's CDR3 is CASSWGGFGYTF.

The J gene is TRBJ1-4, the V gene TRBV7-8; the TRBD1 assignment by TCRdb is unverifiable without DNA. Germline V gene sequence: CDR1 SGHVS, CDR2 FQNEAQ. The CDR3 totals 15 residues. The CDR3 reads CASSSPADLNEKLFF. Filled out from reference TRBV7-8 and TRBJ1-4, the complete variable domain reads GAGVSQSPRYKVAKRGQDVALRCDPISGHVSLFWYQQALGQGPEFLTYFQNEAQLDKSGLPSDRFFAERPEGSVSTLKIQRTQQEDSAVYLCASSSPADLNEKLFFGSGTQLSVL.

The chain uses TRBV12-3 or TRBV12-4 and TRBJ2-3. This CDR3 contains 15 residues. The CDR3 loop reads CASSLAGLAADTQYF.

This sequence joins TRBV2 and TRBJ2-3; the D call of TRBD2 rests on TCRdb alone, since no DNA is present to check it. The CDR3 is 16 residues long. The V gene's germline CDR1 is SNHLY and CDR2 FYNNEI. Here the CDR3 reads CASGRSLAGGTDTQYF.

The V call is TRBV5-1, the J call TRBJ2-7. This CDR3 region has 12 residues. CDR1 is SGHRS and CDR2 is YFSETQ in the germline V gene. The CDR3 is CASSSETYEQYF.

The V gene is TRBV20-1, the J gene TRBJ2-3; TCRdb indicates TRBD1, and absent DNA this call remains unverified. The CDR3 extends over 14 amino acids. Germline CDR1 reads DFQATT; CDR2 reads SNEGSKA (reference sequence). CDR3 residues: CSARQTGFTDTQYF.

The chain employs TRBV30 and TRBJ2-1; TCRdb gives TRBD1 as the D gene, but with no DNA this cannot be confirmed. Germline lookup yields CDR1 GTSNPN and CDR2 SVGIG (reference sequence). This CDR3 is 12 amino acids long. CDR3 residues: CAWSRGYNEQFF. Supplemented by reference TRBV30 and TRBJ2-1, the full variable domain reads SQTIHQWPATLVQPVGSPLSLECTVEGTSNPNLYWYRQAAGRGLQLLFYSVGIGQISSEVPQNLSASRPQDRQFILSSKKLLLSDSGFYLCAWSRGYNEQFFGPGTRLTVL.

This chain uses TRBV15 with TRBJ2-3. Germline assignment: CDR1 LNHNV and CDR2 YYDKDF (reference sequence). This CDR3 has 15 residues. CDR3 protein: CATSKRQESTDTQYF.

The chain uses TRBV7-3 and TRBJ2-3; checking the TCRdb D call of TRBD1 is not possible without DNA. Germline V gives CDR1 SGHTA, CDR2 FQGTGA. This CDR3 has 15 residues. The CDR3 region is CASSSGQLSTDTQYF.

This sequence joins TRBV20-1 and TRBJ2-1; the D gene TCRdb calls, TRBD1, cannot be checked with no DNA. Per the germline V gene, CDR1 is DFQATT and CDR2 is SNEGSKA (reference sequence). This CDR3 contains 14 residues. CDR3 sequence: CSANGQGRGIEQFF.

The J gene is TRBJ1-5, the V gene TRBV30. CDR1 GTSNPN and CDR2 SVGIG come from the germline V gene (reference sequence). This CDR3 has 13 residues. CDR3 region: CAWSETKVQPQHF.

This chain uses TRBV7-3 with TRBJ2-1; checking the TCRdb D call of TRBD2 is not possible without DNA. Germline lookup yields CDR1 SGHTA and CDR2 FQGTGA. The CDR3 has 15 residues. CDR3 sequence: CASSLTSGGHNEQFF. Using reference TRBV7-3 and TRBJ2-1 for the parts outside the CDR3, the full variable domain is GAGVSQTPSNKVTEKGKYVELRCDPISGHTALYWYRQSLGQGPEFLIYFQGTGAADDSGLPNDRFFAVRPEGSVSTLKIQRTERGDSAVYLCASSLTSGGHNEQFFGPGTRLTVL.

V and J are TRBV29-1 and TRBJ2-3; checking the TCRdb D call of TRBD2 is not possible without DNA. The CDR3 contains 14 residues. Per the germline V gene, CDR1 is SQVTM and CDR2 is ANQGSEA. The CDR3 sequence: CSVDRRGGTDTQYF.

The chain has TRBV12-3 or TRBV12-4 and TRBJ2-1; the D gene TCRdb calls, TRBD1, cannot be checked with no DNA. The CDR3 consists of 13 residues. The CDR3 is CASTRGGGDEQFF.

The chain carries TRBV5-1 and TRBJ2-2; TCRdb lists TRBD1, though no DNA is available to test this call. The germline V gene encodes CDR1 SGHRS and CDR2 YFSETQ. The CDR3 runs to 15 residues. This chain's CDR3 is CASSSVRGLSGELFF.

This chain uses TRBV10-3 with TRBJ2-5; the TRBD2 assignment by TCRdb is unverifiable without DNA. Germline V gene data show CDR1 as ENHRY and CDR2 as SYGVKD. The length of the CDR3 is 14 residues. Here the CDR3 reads CAISEPGLQETQYF.

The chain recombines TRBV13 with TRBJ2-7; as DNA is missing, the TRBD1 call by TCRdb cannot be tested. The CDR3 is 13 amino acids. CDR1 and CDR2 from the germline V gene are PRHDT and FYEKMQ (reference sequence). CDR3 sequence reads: CASSRTDSYEQYF. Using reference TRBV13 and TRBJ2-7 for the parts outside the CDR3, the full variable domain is AAGVIQSPRHLIKEKRETATLKCYPIPRHDTVYWYQQGPGQDPQFLISFYEKMQSDKGSIPDRFSAQQFSDYHSELNMSSLELGDSALYFCASSRTDSYEQYFGPGTRLTVT.

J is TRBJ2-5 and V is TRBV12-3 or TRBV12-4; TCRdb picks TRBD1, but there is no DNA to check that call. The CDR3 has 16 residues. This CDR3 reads CASSLARTGAPGGQYF.

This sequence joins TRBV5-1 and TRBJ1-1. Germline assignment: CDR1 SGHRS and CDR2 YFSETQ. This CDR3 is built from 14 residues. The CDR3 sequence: CASSLGMANTEAFF. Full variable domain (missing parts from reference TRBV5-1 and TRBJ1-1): KAGVTQTPRYLIKTRGQQVTLSCSPISGHRSVSWYQQTPGQGLQFLFEYFSETQRNKGNFPGRFSGRQFSNSRSEMNVSTLELGDSALYLCASSLGMANTEAFFGQGTRLTVV.

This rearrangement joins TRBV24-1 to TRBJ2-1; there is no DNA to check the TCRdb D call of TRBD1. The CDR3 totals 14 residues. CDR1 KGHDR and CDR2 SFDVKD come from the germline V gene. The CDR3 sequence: CATSATDRDNEQFF.

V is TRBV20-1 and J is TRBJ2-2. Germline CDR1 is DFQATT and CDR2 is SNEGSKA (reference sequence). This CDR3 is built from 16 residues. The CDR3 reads CSAIDFRLAQTGELFF.

This CDR3 is CATSDPAPRGTDTQYF. The chain recombines TRBV24-1 with TRBJ2-3; TCRdb outputs TRBD1, but without DNA this stays unchecked. CDR3 length: 16 amino acids. Germline values: CDR1 KGHDR, CDR2 SFDVKD.

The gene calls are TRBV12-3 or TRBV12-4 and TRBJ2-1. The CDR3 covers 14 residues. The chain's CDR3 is CASSLAASEREQFF.

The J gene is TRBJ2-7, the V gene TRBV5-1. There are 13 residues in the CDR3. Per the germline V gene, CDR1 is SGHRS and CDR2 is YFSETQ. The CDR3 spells CASSLDLLGEQYF.

The CDR3 is CASSLGTGKYGYTF. The chain is built from TRBV12-3 or TRBV12-4 and TRBJ1-2. CDR3 size: 14 residues.

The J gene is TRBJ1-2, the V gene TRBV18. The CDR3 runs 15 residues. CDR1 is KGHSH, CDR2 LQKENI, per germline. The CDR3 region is CASSPRPGESYGYTF.